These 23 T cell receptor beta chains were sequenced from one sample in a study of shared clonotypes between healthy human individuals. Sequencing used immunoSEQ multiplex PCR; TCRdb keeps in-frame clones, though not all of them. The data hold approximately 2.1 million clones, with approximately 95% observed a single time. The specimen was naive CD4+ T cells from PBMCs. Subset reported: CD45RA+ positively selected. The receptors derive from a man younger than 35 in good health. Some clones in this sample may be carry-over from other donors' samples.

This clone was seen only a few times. This chain's CDR3 is CASSSKHQLAGSTDTQYF. The CDR3 DNA reads as TGTGCCAGCAGCTCGAAGCACCAACTAGCGGGGAGCACAGATACGCAGTATTTT. The chain joins TRBV5-6 to TRBJ2-3; 10 nucleotides line up with TRBD2. This CDR3 region has 18 residues. Germline V gives CDR1 SGHDT, CDR2 YYEEEE. V was pared by 3 bases and J by 0 bases, with 10 bases of the junction left unmatched. The variable domain in full, with the rest retrieved from reference TRBV5-6 and TRBJ2-3, is DAGVTQSPTHLIKTRGQQVTLRCSPKSGHDTVSWYQQALGQGPQFIFQYYEEEERQRGNFPDRFSGHQFPNYSSELNVNALLLGDSALYLCASSSKHQLAGSTDTQYFGPGTRLTVL.

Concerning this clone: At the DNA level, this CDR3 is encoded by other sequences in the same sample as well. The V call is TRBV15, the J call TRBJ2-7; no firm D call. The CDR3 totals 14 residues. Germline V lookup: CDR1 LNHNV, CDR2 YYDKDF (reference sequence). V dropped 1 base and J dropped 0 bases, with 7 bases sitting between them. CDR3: CATSRGGSSYEQYF. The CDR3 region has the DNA TGTGCCACCAGCAGAGGGGGAAGCTCCTACGAGCAGTACTTC.

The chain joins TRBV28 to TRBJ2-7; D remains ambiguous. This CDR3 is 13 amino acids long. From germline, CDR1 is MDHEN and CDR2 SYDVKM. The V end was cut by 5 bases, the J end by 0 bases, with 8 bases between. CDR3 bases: TGTGCCAGCAGTCCCCCCAGCTCCTACGAGCAGTACTTC. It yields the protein CASSPPSSYEQYF.

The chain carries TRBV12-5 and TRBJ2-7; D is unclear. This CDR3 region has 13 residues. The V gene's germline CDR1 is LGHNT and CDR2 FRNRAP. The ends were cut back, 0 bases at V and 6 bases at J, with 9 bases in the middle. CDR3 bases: TGTGCTAGTGGTTTGGTTGGGTTCGGCGAGCAGTACTTC. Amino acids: CASGLVGFGEQYF.

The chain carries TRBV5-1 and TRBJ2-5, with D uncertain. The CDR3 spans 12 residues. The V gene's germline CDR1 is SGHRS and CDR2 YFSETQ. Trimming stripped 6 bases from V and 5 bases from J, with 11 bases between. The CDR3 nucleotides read TGCGCCAGCAAGTTTTCCTTCGAGACCCAGTACTTC. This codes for CASKFSFETQYF.

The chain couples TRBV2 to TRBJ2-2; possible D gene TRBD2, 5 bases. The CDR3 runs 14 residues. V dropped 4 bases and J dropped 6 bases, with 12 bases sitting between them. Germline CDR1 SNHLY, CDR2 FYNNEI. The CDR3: CASSVSGIAGELFF. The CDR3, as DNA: TGTGCCAGCAGTGTATCGGGGATTGCCGGGGAGCTGTTTTTT.

The CDR3 DNA sequence: TGTGCCAGCAGCTTGCGCCCAATTACTACTCAAGAGACCCAGTACTTC. Translated, it gives CASSLRPITTQETQYF. The V and J genes are TRBV13 and TRBJ2-5; D is ambiguous. The V end lost 3 bases, the J end lost 2 bases, and 16 bases lay between the germline ends. The CDR3 is 16 amino acids. Germline-derived CDR1 and CDR2 are PRHDT and FYEKMQ (reference sequence).

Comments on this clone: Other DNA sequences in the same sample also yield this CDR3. For the CDR3, the DNA is TGCGCCAGCAGCTCGGGGTCGTCTGGGGCCAACGTCCTGACTTTC. Translating gives CASSSGSSGANVLTF. The chain uses TRBV5-1 and TRBJ2-6; D is perhaps TRBD2 (5 bases). CDR1 is SGHRS and CDR2 is YFSETQ in the germline V gene. The CDR3 runs to 15 residues. The V gene lost 3 bases and the J gene lost 1 base, with 8 bases spanning the gap.

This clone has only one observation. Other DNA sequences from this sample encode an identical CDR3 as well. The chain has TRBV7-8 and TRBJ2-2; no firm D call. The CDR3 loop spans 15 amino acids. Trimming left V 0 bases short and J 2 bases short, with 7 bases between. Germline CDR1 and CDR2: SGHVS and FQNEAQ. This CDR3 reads CASSLARANTGELFF. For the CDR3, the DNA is TGTGCCAGCAGCTTAGCCAGAGCAAACACCGGGGAGCTGTTTTTT.

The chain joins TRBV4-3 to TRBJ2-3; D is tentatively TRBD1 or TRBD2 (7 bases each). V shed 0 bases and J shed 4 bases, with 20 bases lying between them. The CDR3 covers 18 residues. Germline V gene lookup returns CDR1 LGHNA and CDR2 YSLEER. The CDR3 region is CASSQDLAGGVGSDTQYF. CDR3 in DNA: TGCGCCAGCAGCCAAGATCTGGCAGGGGGGGTTGGGTCAGATACGCAGTATTTT.

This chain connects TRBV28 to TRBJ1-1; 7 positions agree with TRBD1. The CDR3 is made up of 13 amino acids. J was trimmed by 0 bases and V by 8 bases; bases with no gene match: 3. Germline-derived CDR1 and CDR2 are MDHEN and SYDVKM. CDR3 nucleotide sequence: TGTGCCAGCCGGGACAGAGTGAACACTGAAGCTTTCTTT. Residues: CASRDRVNTEAFF.

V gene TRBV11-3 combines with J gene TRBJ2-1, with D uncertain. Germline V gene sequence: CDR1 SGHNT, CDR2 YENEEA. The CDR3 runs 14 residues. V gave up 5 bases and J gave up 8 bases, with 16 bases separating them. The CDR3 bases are TGTGCCAGCAGCGGAAGGAACAGTCGGGATGAGCAGTTCTTC. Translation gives CASSGRNSRDEQFF. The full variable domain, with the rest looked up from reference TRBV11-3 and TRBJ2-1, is EAGVVQSPRYKIIEKKQPVAFWCNPISGHNTLYWYLQNLGQGPELLIRYENEEAVDDSQLPKDRFSAERLKGVDSTLKIQPAELGDSAVYLCASSGRNSRDEQFFGPGTRLTVL.

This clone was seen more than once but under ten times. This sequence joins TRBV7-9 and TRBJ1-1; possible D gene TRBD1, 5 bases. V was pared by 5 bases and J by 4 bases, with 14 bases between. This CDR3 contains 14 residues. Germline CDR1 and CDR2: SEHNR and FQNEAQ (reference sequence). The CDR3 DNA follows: TGTGCCAGCAGCGCGGACCTGGGGACCACTGAAGCTTTCTTT. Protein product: CASSADLGTTEAFF.

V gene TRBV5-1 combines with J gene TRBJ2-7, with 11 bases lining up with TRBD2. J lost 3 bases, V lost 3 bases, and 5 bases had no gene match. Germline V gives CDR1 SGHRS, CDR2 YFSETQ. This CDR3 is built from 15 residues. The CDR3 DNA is TGCGCCAGCAGCTCGACTAGCGGGGAATTCTACGAGCAGTACTTC. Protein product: CASSSTSGEFYEQYF.

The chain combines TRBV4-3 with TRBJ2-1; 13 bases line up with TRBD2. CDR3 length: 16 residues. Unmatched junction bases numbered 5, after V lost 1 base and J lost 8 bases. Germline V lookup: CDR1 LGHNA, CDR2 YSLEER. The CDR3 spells CASSQGLAGGRYEQFF. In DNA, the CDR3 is TGCGCCAGCAGCCAAGGACTAGCGGGAGGCAGGTATGAGCAGTTCTTC.

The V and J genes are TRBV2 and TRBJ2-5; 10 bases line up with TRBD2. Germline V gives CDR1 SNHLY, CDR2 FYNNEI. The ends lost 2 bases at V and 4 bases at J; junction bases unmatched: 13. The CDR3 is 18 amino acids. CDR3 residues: CASSEWRLAGVDGETQYF. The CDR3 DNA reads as TGTGCCAGCAGTGAATGGAGGCTAGCGGGGGTTGATGGAGAGACCCAGTACTTC.

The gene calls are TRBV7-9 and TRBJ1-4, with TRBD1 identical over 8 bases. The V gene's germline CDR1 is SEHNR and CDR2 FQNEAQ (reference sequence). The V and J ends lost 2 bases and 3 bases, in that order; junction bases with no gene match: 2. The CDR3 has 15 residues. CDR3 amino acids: CASSLQGAANEKLFF. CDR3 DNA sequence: TGTGCCAGCAGCTTACAGGGGGCGGCTAATGAAAAACTGTTTTTT. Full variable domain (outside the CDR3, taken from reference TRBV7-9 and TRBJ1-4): DTGVSQNPRHKITKRGQNVTFRCDPISEHNRLYWYRQTLGQGPEFLTYFQNEAQLEKSRLLSDRFSAERPKGSFSTLEIQRTEQGDSAMYLCASSLQGAANEKLFFGSGTQLSVL.

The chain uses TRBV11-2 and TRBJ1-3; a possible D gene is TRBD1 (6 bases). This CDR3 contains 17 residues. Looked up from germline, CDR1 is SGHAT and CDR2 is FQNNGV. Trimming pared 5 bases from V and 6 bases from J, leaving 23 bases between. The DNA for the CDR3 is TGTGCCAGCAGCCAGACCTGGCGGGGGGCAGTTTTAAACACCATATATTTT. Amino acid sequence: CASSQTWRGAVLNTIYF.

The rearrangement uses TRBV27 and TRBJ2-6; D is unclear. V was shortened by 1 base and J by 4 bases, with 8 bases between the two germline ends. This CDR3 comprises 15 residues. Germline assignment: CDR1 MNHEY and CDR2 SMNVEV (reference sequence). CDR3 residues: CASSLFGKGANVLTF. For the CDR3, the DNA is TGTGCCAGCAGTTTATTCGGCAAAGGGGCCAACGTCCTGACTTTC.

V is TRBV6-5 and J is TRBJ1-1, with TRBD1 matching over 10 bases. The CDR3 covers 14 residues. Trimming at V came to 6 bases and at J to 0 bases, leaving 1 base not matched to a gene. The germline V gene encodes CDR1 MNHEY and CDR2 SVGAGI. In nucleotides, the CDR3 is TGTGCCAGCAGGGACAGGGGGATGAACACTGAAGCTTTCTTT. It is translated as CASRDRGMNTEAFF.

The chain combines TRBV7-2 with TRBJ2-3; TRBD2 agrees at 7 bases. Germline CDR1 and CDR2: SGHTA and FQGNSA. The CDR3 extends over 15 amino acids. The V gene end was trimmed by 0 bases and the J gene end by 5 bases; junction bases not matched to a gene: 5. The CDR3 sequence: CASSLAAGSVDTQYF. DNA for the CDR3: TGTGCCAGCAGCTTAGCAGCGGGGTCAGTAGATACGCAGTATTTT.

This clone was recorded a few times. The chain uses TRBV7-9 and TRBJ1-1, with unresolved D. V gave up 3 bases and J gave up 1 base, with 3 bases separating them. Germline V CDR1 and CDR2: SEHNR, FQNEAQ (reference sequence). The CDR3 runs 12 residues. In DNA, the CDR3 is TGTGCCAGCAGCTTCAAGAACACTGAAGCTTTCTTT. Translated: CASSFKNTEAFF.

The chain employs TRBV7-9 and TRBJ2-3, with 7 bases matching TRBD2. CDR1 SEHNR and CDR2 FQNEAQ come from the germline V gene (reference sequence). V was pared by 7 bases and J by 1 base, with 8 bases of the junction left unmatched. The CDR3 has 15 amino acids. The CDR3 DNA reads TGTGCCAGCACCCGGGGTGCGGGGGGCACAGATACGCAGTATTTT. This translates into CASTRGAGGTDTQYF.